The T cell receptor beta chain described here comes from a study of control samples from healthy donors and cancer patients. Here immunoSEQ multiplex PCR was the method, and the copy in TCRdb shows in-frame clones only, minus some. The sample comprises 150,000 to 200,000 clones, 90% to 95% of which are singletons, and about 1.6% rests with the top ten. Germline CDR1 and CDR2: MDHEN and SYDVKM. The CDR3 runs 18 residues. V lost 5 bases and J lost 3; bases outside the gene matches: 15. Material: blood. The genes are TRBV28 and TRBJ2-1; 8 bases are a match to TRBD2. This receptor was taken from a woman aged 25-40 years in good health. The CDR3 coding sequence is TGTGCCAGCAGTCAAACTGCCCAACTAGCGGCGATCTACAATGAGCAGTTCTTC. Residues: CASSQTAQLAAIYNEQFF.